This TCR beta chain appears in the sequencing data of a study of cytomegalovirus exposure and HLA in healthy donors. Study-level results: Roughly uniform depth of sequencing across donors was assumed in presence/absence analyses. In an earlier analysis, productive rearrangement rates for most beta V segments clustered near 90% or 30%.

PCR was performed using 60 Vbeta and 13 Jbeta primers. Authors' methods: Later, tens of millions of unique TCR beta chains were counted in an analysis, and around 11 million of them were shared. The assay was immunoSEQ multiplex PCR, and TCRdb's table has in-frame clones only and misses some. Clone size and the V and J calls come from that table; the DNA yielded D and trimming. The table gives 200,000 to 250,000 clones; the top ten clones make up under 1% of it. Notes on this clone: Antigen: not known.

CDR3 size: 13 residues. The germline gives CDR1 SGHRS, CDR2 YFSETQ. Trimming removed 7 bases at V and 7 bases at J, with 15 bases between. Sequenced input: PBMCs. The chain uses TRBV5-1 and TRBJ2-1, with TRBD2 as a possible D gene (6 bases). The source is a woman aged 25-40 years in good health and CMV-seropositive. The CDR3 DNA sequence: TGCGCCAGCTTTCGGGGCAGCGGGAATGAGCAGTTCTTC. It is translated as CASFRGSGNEQFF.